Sequencing of this TCR beta chain was carried out in a study of OX40 agonist ivuxolimab in advanced cancers. For the study at large: Males comprised 70% to 90% of the group, whose mean age was roughly 64 years (range 23 to 79). Study conclusions and caveats: CD8+ T cells showed, on average, more clonal expansion than CD4+ cells.

Using immunoSEQ multiplex PCR, the repertoire was profiled, and TCRdb retains in-frame clones only, with some absent. The table includes 55,000 to 80,000 clones, over 75% detected once. A word on this clone: Its antigen remains unidentified.

Baseline was the first blood sampling point, followed by cycle 4 day 1 and cycle 7 day 1. The source of this sequence is an adult with an advanced solid tumor such as melanoma, head and neck, liver or kidney cancer. Specimen: CD4+ or CD8+ T cells sorted from blood, collected in a trial of the OX40 agonist ivuxolimab.

CDR3 in amino acids: CASIIGTKEKLFF. As DNA, the CDR3 is TGTGCCAGTATAATTGGGACGAAGGAAAAACTGTTTTTT. V gene TRBV19 combines with J gene TRBJ1-4; D perhaps matches TRBD1 (5 bases). The V gene's germline CDR1 is LNHDA and CDR2 SQIVND (reference sequence). V was shortened by 7 bases and J by 8 bases, with 14 bases between the two germline ends. CDR3 length equals 13 residues. Together with reference TRBV19 and TRBJ1-4, the CDR3 gives the full variable domain: DGGITQSPKYLFRKEGQNVTLSCEQNLNHDAMYWYRQDPGQGLRLIYYSQIVNDFQKGDIAEGYSVSREKKESFPLTVTSAQKNPTAFYLCASIIGTKEKLFFGSGTQLSVL.